This TCR beta chain derives from a study of blood T cell repertoires in COVID-19. V was shortened by 3 bases and J by 6 bases, with 12 bases between the two germline ends. The germline V gene has CDR1 MNHEY and CDR2 SMNVEV (reference sequence). CDR3 length equals 13 residues. Sequenced by immunoSEQ multiplex PCR; TCRdb stores in-frame clones only, minus some. This table holds roughly 300,000 clones, around 84% found once. Participants came from about 23 US areas, aged about 18 to 95 years. This clone came up a few times. J is TRBJ2-7 and V is TRBV27; TRBD2 is a possible D gene (5 bases). The receptor was isolated from a man aged 30 to 45 who had recovered from COVID-19. Sequencing was done on a sample of PBMCs or T cells enriched from blood (not recorded which). The CDR3 loop reads CASSLGYRGEQYF. The CDR3 DNA reads as TGTGCCAGCAGTTTGGGGTATCGGGGCGAGCAGTACTTC.